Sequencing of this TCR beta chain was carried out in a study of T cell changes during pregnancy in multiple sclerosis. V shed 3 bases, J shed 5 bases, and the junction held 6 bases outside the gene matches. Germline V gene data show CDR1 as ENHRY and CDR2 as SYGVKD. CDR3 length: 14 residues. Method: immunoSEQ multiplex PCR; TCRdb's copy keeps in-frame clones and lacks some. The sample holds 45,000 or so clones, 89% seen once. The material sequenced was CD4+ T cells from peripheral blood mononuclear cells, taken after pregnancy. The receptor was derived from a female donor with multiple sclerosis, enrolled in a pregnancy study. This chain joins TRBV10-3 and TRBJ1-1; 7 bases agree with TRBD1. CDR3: CAISERGGRTEAFF. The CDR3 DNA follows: TGTGCCATCAGTGAACGAGGGGGCCGTACTGAAGCTTTCTTT.